The rows below give T cell receptor beta chains drawn from one sample of a study of cytomegalovirus exposure and HLA in healthy donors. Data came from immunoSEQ multiplex PCR; TCRdb stores just in-frame clones and leaves some out. The table has roughly 160,000 clones, approximately 80% seen once. Material for sequencing was PBMCs. The receptor source for this set is a young man in good health and CMV-seronegative. CDR3s include the opening cysteine and the closing phenylalanine or tryptophan. The D gene is left open where the match is weak. The size of a clone is reported for some rows only, either as once, few or many, or as a class for expanded clones.

v_gene	d_gene	j_gene	abundance	CDR3nt	CDR3aa
TRBV7-9	-	TRBJ1-6	-	TGTTCCAGCAGCTTCGGGGGGAATTCACCCCTCCACTTT	CSSSFGGNSPLHF
TRBV5-1	-	TRBJ1-4	-	TGCGCCAGCAGCTGGGAGGGACTCCTGAAGGAAAAACTGTTTTTT	CASSWEGLLKEKLFF
TRBV30	-	TRBJ2-7	-	TGTGCCTGGAGGGAACAGGGTAGGTACGAGCAGTACTTC	CAWREQGRYEQYF
TRBV7-3	TRBD2	TRBJ2-7	-	TGTGCCAGCAGCTTGGAGCGGGACTACGAGCAGTACTTC	CASSLERDYEQYF
TRBV30	-	TRBJ2-2	-	TGTGCCTGGAGCAGGGAGGCCGGGGAGCTGTTTTTT	CAWSREAGELFF
TRBV19	-	TRBJ1-1	-	TGTGCCAGTAGTATTTTCGGGAGGGCTTTCTTT	CASSIFGRAFF
TRBV29-1	-	TRBJ1-2	-	TGCAGCGTTGCCGTATTAGCGACCCAAAACTATGGCTACACCTTC	CSVAVLATQNYGYTF
TRBV28	TRBD1	TRBJ1-2	-	TGTGCCAGCAGTTTTTTTCCCTTCTTGGGACAGACTAACTATGGCTACACCTTC	CASSFFPFLGQTNYGYTF
TRBV11-3	-	TRBJ2-7	-	TGTGCCAGCAGCTTAGCCCCAGGGGACTACGAGCAGTACTTC	CASSLAPGDYEQYF
TRBV6-5	-	TRBJ1-1	-	TGTGCCAGCACCAACAGGGTGGGCACTGAAGCTTTCTTT	CASTNRVGTEAFF
TRBV9	TRBD2	TRBJ2-3	-	TGTGCCAGCAGCCCCGGGACTAGTACCACAGATACGCAGTATTTT	CASSPGTSTTDTQYF
TRBV2	TRBD1	TRBJ1-3	-	TGTGCCATCCCGGACAGGGAGTTCAACACCATATATTTT	CAIPDREFNTIYF
TRBV10-3	-	TRBJ1-2	-	TGTGCCATCAGTGAGGTAGGGGAGGCTGGCTACACCTTC	CAISEVGEAGYTF
TRBV11-2	TRBD1	TRBJ2-5	-	TGTGCCAGCAGCCACAGGGGGCTCGGGGAGACCCAGTACTTC	CASSHRGLGETQYF
TRBV7-8	-	TRBJ2-2	-	TGTGCCAGCAGCTTAGTGGGGGCCCTTCCCCTGAACACCGGGGAGCTGTTTTTT	CASSLVGALPLNTGELFF
TRBV7-2	TRBD2	TRBJ2-5	-	TGTGCCAGCAGCTTCCCTCTCGGGAGGGGGCAAGAGACCCAGTACTTC	CASSFPLGRGQETQYF
TRBV5-6	-	TRBJ2-3	-	TGTGCCAGCAGCTTGGAGGGTCAGGGGACAGATACGCAGTATTTT	CASSLEGQGTDTQYF
TRBV28	-	TRBJ2-1	-	TGTGCCAGCACCCCCCCAGGGAGCGGGTCCTCCTACAATGAGCAGTTCTTC	CASTPPGSGSSYNEQFF
TRBV27	-	TRBJ2-3	-	TGTGCCAGCAGTTTATGGGGGGTTGCGGCGGGAATGATAGATACGCAGTATTTT	CASSLWGVAAGMIDTQYF
TRBV19	-	TRBJ1-6	-	TGTGCCAGTAGTACCTTAGCACAGGGTGGCTCACCCCTCCACTTT	CASSTLAQGGSPLHF
TRBV10-3	TRBD2	TRBJ2-2	-	TGTGCCATCAGTACCCTAGTTGGCGGGGGTAACGGGGAGCTGTTTTTT	CAISTLVGGGNGELFF
TRBV6-1	-	TRBJ2-7	-	TGTGCCAGCAAGGTCGACACCTTCTACGAGCAGTACTTC	CASKVDTFYEQYF
TRBV6-5	TRBD1	TRBJ1-5	few	TGTGCCAGCAGAGACAGGGGACTTAATCAGCCCCAGCATTTT	CASRDRGLNQPQHF
TRBV4-2	-	TRBJ2-1	-	TGTGCCAGCAGCCAAGAATGGACTCCAGGGGCCCCAACCGCCTACAATGAGCAGTTCTTC	CASSQEWTPGAPTAYNEQFF
TRBV19	TRBD2	TRBJ2-5	few	TGTGCCAGTAGCTTAACGACTAGCGGGGGGGTAGGGACCCAGTACTTC	CASSLTTSGGVGTQYF
TRBV4-3	TRBD1	TRBJ1-4	-	TGCGCCAGCGCCCGCGACTTTACAGGGGCCAGTGAAAAACTGTTTTTT	CASARDFTGASEKLFF
TRBV6-5	TRBD1	TRBJ1-2	-	TGTGCCAGCAGTGACCGGGACAGGGACTATGGCTACACCTTC	CASSDRDRDYGYTF